The 29 T cell receptor beta chains below were found in one sample sequenced in a study of early T cells in non-severe SARS-CoV-2 infection. TCRdb re-called the 5' RACE reads through MiXCR, storing one row per CDR3 protein. The data contain approximately 68,000 distinct CDR3 sequences, 10% of them seen just once; the ten biggest clones take up less than 10%. The specimen was whole blood, collected at baseline. The receptors were gathered from an adult who was a healthcare worker with PCR-confirmed SARS-CoV-2 infection or an uninfected control (not recorded which).

This clonotype showed up many times. The rearrangement uses TRBV12-3 or TRBV12-4 and TRBJ2-3; D might be TRBD1 (6 bases). V was cut by 0 bases and J by 4 bases, with 14 bases left in between. This CDR3 is built from 16 residues. CDR3 loop: CASSLAGTPTADTQYF. In nucleotides, the CDR3 is TGTGCCAGCAGTTTAGCGGGGACACCGACCGCAGATACGCAGTATTTT.

This clonotype has just a few counts. The chain employs TRBV12-3 or TRBV12-4 and TRBJ1-2, with D perhaps TRBD1 (5 bases). V was clipped by 7 bases and J by 4 bases, with 16 bases between them. CDR3 length: 14 amino acids. CDR3 residues: CASTRWGYLYGYTF. CDR3 in DNA: TGTGCCAGCACCCGTTGGGGGTACCTCTATGGCTACACCTTC.

This clonotype was recorded at least ten times. Written as DNA, the CDR3 is TGTGCCAGCAGCTTAGAATTGGACACAGATACGCAGTATTTT. This codes for CASSLELDTDTQYF. The V gene is TRBV7-2, the J gene TRBJ2-3; no reliable D call. This CDR3 spans 14 amino acids. The ends were cut back, 1 base at V and 2 bases at J, with 7 bases in the middle. Germline V lookup: CDR1 SGHTA, CDR2 FQGNSA.

The CDR3 sequence: CATSDFTGTSGYTDTQYF. Here the CDR3 DNA reads TGTGCCACCAGTGACTTTACCGGGACTAGCGGATACACAGATACGCAGTATTTT. The rearrangement links TRBV24-1 to TRBJ2-3; 11 bases align to TRBD2. This CDR3 is 18 amino acids long. Germline CDR1 is KGHDR and CDR2 is SFDVKD. Unmatched junction bases numbered 10, after V lost 4 bases and J lost 2 bases.

The chain links TRBV30 to TRBJ2-6; D gene unclear. Germline V gene data show CDR1 as GTSNPN and CDR2 as SVGIG (reference sequence). This CDR3 comprises 15 residues. Trimming stripped 5 bases from V and 1 base from J, with 12 bases between. CDR3 protein: CAWGRAGSGANVLTF. CDR3 coding DNA: TGTGCCTGGGGTCGGGCAGGATCTGGGGCCAACGTCCTGACTTTC.

This clonotype was detected only a few times. V is TRBV29-1 and J is TRBJ1-1; D uncertain. The CDR3 is made up of 13 amino acids. Germline V lookup: CDR1 SQVTM, CDR2 ANQGSEA. With 5 bases removed from V and 0 bases from J, the gap between germline ends came to 10 bases. The CDR3 bases are TGCAGCGTTTTCCCTGACATGAACACTGAAGCTTTCTTT. It yields the protein CSVFPDMNTEAFF.

This clonotype has more than one count but fewer than ten. The chain uses TRBV7-9 and TRBJ1-6; D not certain. Germline V gives CDR1 SEHNR, CDR2 FQNEAQ (reference sequence). The CDR3 length is 13 residues. Trimming removed 4 bases from V and 9 bases from J, with 10 bases in between. CDR3 bases: TGTGCCAGCAGCTCCGACACGGCTTCACCCCTCCACTTT. Translation gives CASSSDTASPLHF.

This chain connects TRBV5-1 to TRBJ1-1, with TRBD1 matching over 8 bases. Germline V lookup: CDR1 SGHRS, CDR2 YFSETQ. This CDR3 has 14 amino acids. Trimming removed 4 bases from V and 4 bases from J; junction bases left unmatched: 6. CDR3 protein: CASSPGTGITEAFF. The CDR3 DNA reads as TGCGCCAGCAGCCCCGGGACAGGCATCACTGAAGCTTTCTTT.

This chain links TRBV7-9 with TRBJ1-1; tentatively, D is TRBD1 (5 bases). V shed 4 bases and J shed 3 bases, with 9 bases lying between them. Germline lookup yields CDR1 SEHNR and CDR2 FQNEAQ (reference sequence). The CDR3 has 13 amino acids. The CDR3 reads CASSWGMDTEAFF. The CDR3 DNA reads as TGTGCCAGCAGCTGGGGCATGGACACTGAAGCTTTCTTT.

This clonotype was seen only a few times. The rearrangement links TRBV2 to TRBJ1-1; no definite D call. The length of the CDR3 is 15 residues. The V end was cut by 5 bases, the J end by 6 bases, with 19 bases between. Germline V gene data show CDR1 as SNHLY and CDR2 as FYNNEI. The CDR3 coding sequence is TGTGCCAGCAGTTTTTTACCGGGCTCGCGCGCTGAAGCTTTCTTT. It is translated as CASSFLPGSRAEAFF.

The CDR3 region has the DNA TGCAGTGCTATGAGCGGGGCGTCCTACGAGCAGTACTTC. It is translated as CSAMSGASYEQYF. V usage is TRBV20-1 and J usage is TRBJ2-7; the match to TRBD2 covers 7 bases. J gave up 1 base and V 4 bases, and 4 bases lay outside the gene matches. The CDR3 is made up of 13 amino acids. Germline loops: CDR1 DFQATT, CDR2 SNEGSKA (reference sequence).

The chain is built from TRBV20-1 and TRBJ2-7; D gene uncertain. CDR1 is DFQATT, CDR2 SNEGSKA, per germline (reference sequence). The CDR3 consists of 13 residues. With 5 bases removed from V and 5 bases from J, the gap between germline ends came to 16 bases. The CDR3 region is CSASPGPAHEQYF. CDR3 DNA: TGCAGTGCTTCTCCGGGCCCGGCCCACGAGCAGTACTTC.

The sample holds a few counts of this clonotype. V usage is TRBV6-5 and J usage is TRBJ1-4; D gene ambiguous. CDR1 MNHEY and CDR2 SVGAGI come from the germline V gene. The germline V and J ends were trimmed by 2 bases and 5 bases, with 6 bases remaining between them. CDR3 length: 13 amino acids. In DNA, the CDR3 is TGTGCCAGCAGTTACCGGGTGAATGAAAAACTGTTTTTT. The encoded protein is CASSYRVNEKLFF.

The gene calls are TRBV7-8 and TRBJ2-1; D is uncertain. The CDR3 length is 16 residues. Germline lookup yields CDR1 SGHVS and CDR2 FQNEAQ. V lost 2 bases, J lost 2 bases, and 13 bases lay in between. For the CDR3, the DNA is TGTGCCAGCAGCTTAATTTGGGAATCCACCTACAATGAGCAGTTCTTC. Its translation: CASSLIWESTYNEQFF.

This clonotype was detected a few times. This sequence joins TRBV7-2 and TRBJ2-7; D gene ambiguous. The CDR3 is 15 residues long. V was shortened by 5 bases and J by 1 base, with 15 bases between the two germline ends. Germline lookup yields CDR1 SGHTA and CDR2 FQGNSA. The CDR3 spells CASSPSESDSYEQYF. The CDR3 DNA sequence: TGTGCCAGCAGCCCATCTGAGTCGGATTCCTACGAGCAGTACTTC.

Only a few counts were recorded for this clonotype. The rearrangement links TRBV4-1 to TRBJ2-1; 16 positions match TRBD2. CDR1 is MGHRA, CDR2 YSYEKL, per germline. V was pared by 7 bases and J by 7 bases, with 10 bases of the junction left unmatched. This CDR3 has 17 residues. CDR3 bases: TGCGCCAGCACCCAGGGACTAGCGGGGGGGCTCGGTAATGAGCAGTTCTTC. The encoded protein is CASTQGLAGGLGNEQFF.

The chain combines TRBV7-9 with TRBJ2-7; no clear D gene. V lost 1 base and J lost 4, with 8 bases in between. The germline gives CDR1 SEHNR, CDR2 FQNEAQ (reference sequence). The CDR3 totals 13 residues. CDR3 DNA sequence: TGTGCCAGCAGCTTAGGTCCCAAATACGAGCAGTACTTC. It encodes CASSLGPKYEQYF.

This clonotype was recorded many times. This rearrangement joins TRBV24-1 to TRBJ2-1, with D perhaps matching TRBD2 (7 bases). V gave up 1 base and J gave up 5 bases, with 11 bases separating them. This CDR3 is 15 amino acids long. Per the germline V gene, CDR1 is KGHDR and CDR2 is SFDVKD. In DNA form, the CDR3 reads TGTGCCACCAGTGATTTACTAGGGGGGGACAATGAGCAGTTCTTC. Amino acid sequence: CATSDLLGGDNEQFF.

There are a few counts of this clonotype. The chain recombines TRBV11-2 with TRBJ1-1, with D hard to call. Between the trimmed V and J ends, which lost 4 bases and 4 bases, there was a span of 13 bases. Germline V gene sequence: CDR1 SGHAT, CDR2 FQNNGV. The CDR3 extends over 14 amino acids. The CDR3: CASSSLGGPTEAFF. CDR3 sequence (DNA): TGTGCCAGCAGCTCTCTGGGAGGGCCCACTGAAGCTTTCTTT.

This clonotype was found many times. The rearrangement joins TRBV6-5 to TRBJ2-6, with 9 bases identical to TRBD1. The germline V gene has CDR1 MNHEY and CDR2 SVGAGI. J gave up 2 bases and V 6 bases, and 11 bases lay outside the gene matches. The length of the CDR3 is 18 residues. The CDR3 here is CASSHSGQGKAGANVLTF. In DNA, the CDR3 is TGTGCCAGCAGCCACAGCGGACAGGGGAAGGCTGGGGCCAACGTCCTGACTTTC.

In its sample, this clonotype was seen many times. V gene TRBV7-9 combines with J gene TRBJ1-6; D unclear. Germline lookup yields CDR1 SEHNR and CDR2 FQNEAQ (reference sequence). This CDR3 is built from 12 residues. Trimming left V 2 bases short and J 6 bases short, with 2 bases between. DNA for the CDR3: TGTGCCAGCAGCTTATTTAATTCACCCCTCCACTTT. Translation: CASSLFNSPLHF.

In this sample, this clonotype turned up many times. An end of the junction does not agree with germline; a read error may underlie this. CDR3 coding DNA: TGTGCCAGCAGTCCGACGGATGAAGCTTTTTTT. Its translation is CASSPTDEAFF. This chain uses TRBV28 with TRBJ1-1, with no clear D. This CDR3 is built from 11 residues. Germline-derived CDR1 and CDR2 are MDHEN and SYDVKM.

This rearrangement joins TRBV7-2 to TRBJ2-7; unclear D gene. CDR3 size: 15 residues. V lost 6 bases and J lost 5, with 20 bases in between. CDR1 and CDR2 (germline): SGHTA, FQGNSA. CDR3 loop: CASSSRNTAFNEQYF. The DNA of the CDR3 is TGTGCCAGCAGTTCAAGGAACACCGCCTTCAACGAGCAGTACTTC. The full variable domain, with the rest looked up from reference TRBV7-2 and TRBJ2-7, is GAGVSQSPSNKVTEKGKDVELRCDPISGHTALYWYRQSLGQGLEFLIYFQGNSAPDKSGLPSDRFSAERTGGSVSTLTIQRTQQEDSAVYLCASSSRNTAFNEQYFGPGTRLTVT.

J is TRBJ2-1 and V is TRBV6-1; a weak D match, TRBD1 (5 bases). This CDR3 comprises 15 residues. Between the trimmed V and J ends, which lost 4 bases and 4 bases, there was a span of 14 bases. Germline V gene data show CDR1 as MNHNS and CDR2 as SASEGT. The CDR3 nucleotides are TGTGCCAGCAGTGGTAAAGGGGTGGGTTACAATGAGCAGTTCTTC. Translation: CASSGKGVGYNEQFF.

This clonotype was detected ten times or more. The rearrangement links TRBV30 to TRBJ2-7, with 9 bases lining up with TRBD2. The CDR3 runs to 16 residues. Germline V gene data show CDR1 as GTSNPN and CDR2 as SVGIG (reference sequence). V shed 5 bases and J 1 base; nucleotides not matched to a gene: 12. As DNA, the CDR3 is TGTGCCTGGGGGTCCGGGGTAGCGGGGGTGTCCTACGAGCAGTACTTC. The encoded protein is CAWGSGVAGVSYEQYF.

The chain employs TRBV5-4 and TRBJ2-3; D possibly matches TRBD1 or TRBD2 (5 bases each). This CDR3 comprises 13 residues. Germline CDR1 SGHNT, CDR2 YYREEE (reference sequence). The V gene lost 4 bases and the J gene lost 5 bases, with 11 bases spanning the gap. In nucleotides, the CDR3 is TGTGCCAGCAGCCAAACGAGGGGAGATACGCAGTATTTT. This codes for CASSQTRGDTQYF.

This clonotype was seen a few times. The gene calls are TRBV7-2 and TRBJ1-5; D is unresolved. The CDR3 contains 13 residues. Trimming pared 1 base from V and 3 bases from J, leaving 4 bases between. Germline assignment: CDR1 SGHTA and CDR2 FQGNSA. This chain's CDR3 is CASSLDHNQPQHF. The CDR3 DNA reads as TGTGCCAGCAGCTTAGATCACAATCAGCCCCAGCATTTT.

The genes are TRBV7-2 and TRBJ2-3, with D tentatively TRBD2 (6 bases). CDR3 length: 15 residues. The germline V gene has CDR1 SGHTA and CDR2 FQGNSA. Trimming shortened V by 7 bases and J by 1 base, and 15 bases separated the two germline ends. CDR3 sequence reads: CASNAPASGTDTQYF. The DNA for the CDR3 is TGTGCCAGCAACGCCCCGGCTAGCGGCACAGATACGCAGTATTTT.

The table lists this clonotype with a few counts. The rearrangement uses TRBV5-1 and TRBJ1-1; D is unresolved. The CDR3 is 13 residues long. V was shortened by 6 bases and J by 0 bases, with 9 bases between the two germline ends. Germline V gene data show CDR1 as SGHRS and CDR2 as YFSETQ. The CDR3 here is CASTSYVNTEAFF. Here the CDR3 DNA reads TGCGCCAGCACCTCATACGTGAACACTGAAGCTTTCTTT.